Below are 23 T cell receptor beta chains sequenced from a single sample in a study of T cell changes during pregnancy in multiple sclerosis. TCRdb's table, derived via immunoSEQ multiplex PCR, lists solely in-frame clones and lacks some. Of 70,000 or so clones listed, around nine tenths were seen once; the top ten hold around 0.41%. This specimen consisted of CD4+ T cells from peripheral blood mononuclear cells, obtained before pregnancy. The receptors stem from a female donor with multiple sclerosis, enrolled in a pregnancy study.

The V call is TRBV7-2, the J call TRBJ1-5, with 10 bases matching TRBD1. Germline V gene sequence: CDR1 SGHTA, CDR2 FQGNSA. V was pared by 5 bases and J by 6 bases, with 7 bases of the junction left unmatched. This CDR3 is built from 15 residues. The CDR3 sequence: CASSRDRGRSQPQHF. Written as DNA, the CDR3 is TGTGCCAGCAGCCGGGACAGGGGTAGAAGTCAGCCCCAGCATTTT.

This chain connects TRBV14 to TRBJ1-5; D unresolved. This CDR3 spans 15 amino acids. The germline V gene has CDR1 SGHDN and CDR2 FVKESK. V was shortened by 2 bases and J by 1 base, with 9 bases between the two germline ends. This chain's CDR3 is CASSQYGESNQPQHF. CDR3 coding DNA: TGTGCCAGCAGCCAATACGGGGAGAGCAATCAGCCCCAGCATTTT.

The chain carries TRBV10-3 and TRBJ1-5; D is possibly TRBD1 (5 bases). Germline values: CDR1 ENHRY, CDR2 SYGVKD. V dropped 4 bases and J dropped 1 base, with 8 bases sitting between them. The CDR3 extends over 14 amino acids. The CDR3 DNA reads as TGTGCCATCAGTGGACAGAGGAGCAATCAGCCCCAGCATTTT. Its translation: CAISGQRSNQPQHF.

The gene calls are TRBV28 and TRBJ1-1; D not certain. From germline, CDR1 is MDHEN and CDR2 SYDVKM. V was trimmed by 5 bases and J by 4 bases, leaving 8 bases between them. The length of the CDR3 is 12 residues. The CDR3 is CASSPYVTEAFF. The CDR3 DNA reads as TGTGCCAGCAGTCCGTATGTCACTGAAGCTTTCTTT. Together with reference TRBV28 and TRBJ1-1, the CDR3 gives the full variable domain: DVKVTQSSRYLVKRTGEKVFLECVQDMDHENMFWYRQDPGLGLRLIYFSYDVKMKEKGDIPEGYSVSREKKERFSLILESASTNQTSMYLCASSPYVTEAFFGQGTRLTVV.

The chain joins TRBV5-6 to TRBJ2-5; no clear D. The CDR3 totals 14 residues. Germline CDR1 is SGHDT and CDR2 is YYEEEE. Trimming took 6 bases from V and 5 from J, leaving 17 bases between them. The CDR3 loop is CASISLGLQETQYF. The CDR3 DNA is TGTGCCAGCATCTCCTTGGGCCTGCAGGAGACCCAGTACTTC.

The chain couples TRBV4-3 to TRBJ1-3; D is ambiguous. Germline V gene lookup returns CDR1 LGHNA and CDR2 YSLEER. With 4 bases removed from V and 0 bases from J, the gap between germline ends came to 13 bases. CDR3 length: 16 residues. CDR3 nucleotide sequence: TGCGCCAGCAGCCTAACTTGGGGAGACTCTGGAAACACCATATATTTT. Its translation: CASSLTWGDSGNTIYF.

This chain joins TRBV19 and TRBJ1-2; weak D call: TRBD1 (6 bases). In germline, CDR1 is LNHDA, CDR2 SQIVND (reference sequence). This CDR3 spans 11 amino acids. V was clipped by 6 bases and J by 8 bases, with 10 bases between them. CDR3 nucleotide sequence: TGTGCCAGTAGACAGGGCCTCGGCTACACCTTC. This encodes CASRQGLGYTF.

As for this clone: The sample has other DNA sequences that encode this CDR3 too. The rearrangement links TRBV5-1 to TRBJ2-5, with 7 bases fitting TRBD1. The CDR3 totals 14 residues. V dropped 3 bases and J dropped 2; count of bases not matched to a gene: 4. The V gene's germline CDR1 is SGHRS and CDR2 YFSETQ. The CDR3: CASSSGTVQETQYF. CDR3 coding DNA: TGCGCCAGCAGCTCGGGGACAGTACAAGAGACCCAGTACTTC. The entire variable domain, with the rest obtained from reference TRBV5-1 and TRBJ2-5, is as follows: KAGVTQTPRYLIKTRGQQVTLSCSPISGHRSVSWYQQTPGQGLQFLFEYFSETQRNKGNFPGRFSGRQFSNSRSEMNVSTLELGDSALYLCASSSGTVQETQYFGPGTRLLVL.

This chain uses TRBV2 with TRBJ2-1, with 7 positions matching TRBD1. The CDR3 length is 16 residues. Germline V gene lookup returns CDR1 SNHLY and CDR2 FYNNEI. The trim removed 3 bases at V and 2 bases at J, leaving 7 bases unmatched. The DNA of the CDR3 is TGTGCCAGCAGTGAGTTTGGGGACAGAGCCTACAATGAGCAGTTCTTC. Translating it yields CASSEFGDRAYNEQFF.

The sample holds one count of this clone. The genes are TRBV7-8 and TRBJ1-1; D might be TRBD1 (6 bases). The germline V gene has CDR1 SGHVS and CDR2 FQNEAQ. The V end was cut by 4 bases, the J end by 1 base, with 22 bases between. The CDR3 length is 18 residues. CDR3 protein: CASSSGRRSGTPNTEAFF. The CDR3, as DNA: TGTGCCAGCAGCTCTGGTCGGCGATCCGGGACACCGAACACTGAAGCTTTCTTT.

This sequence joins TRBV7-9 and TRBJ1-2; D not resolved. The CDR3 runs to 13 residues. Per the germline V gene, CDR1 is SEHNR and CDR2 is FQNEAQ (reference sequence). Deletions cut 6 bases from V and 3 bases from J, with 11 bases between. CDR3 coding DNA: TGTGCCAGCAGTTTCGACTGGGACTATGGCTACACCTTC. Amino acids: CASSFDWDYGYTF. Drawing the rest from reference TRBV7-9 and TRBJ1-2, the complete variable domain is DTGVSQNPRHKITKRGQNVTFRCDPISEHNRLYWYRQTLGQGPEFLTYFQNEAQLEKSRLLSDRFSAERPKGSFSTLEIQRTEQGDSAMYLCASSFDWDYGYTFGSGTRLTVV.

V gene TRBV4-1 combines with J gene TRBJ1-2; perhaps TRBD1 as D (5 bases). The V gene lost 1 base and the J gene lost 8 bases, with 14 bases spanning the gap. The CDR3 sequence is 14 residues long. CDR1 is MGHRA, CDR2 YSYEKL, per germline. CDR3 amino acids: CASSQGWGTGGYTF. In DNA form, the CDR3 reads TGCGCCAGCAGCCAAGGCTGGGGGACTGGGGGCTACACCTTC.

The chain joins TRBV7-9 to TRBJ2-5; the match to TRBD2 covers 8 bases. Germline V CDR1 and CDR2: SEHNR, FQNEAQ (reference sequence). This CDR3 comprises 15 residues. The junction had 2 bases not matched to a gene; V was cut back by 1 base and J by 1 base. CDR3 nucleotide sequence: TGTGCCAGCAGCTTAGGTACTAGCGGCCAAGAGACCCAGTACTTC. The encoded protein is CASSLGTSGQETQYF.

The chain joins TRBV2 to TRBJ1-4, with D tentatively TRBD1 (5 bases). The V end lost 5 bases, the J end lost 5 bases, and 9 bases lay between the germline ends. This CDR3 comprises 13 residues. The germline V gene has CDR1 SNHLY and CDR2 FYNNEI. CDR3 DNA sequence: TGTGCCAGCAGTCGGACACCCAATGAAAAACTGTTTTTT. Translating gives CASSRTPNEKLFF. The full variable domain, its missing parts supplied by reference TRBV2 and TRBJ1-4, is EPEVTQTPSHQVTQMGQEVILRCVPISNHLYFYWYRQILGQKVEFLVSFYNNEISEKSEIFDDQFSVERPDGSNFTLKIRSTKLEDSAMYFCASSRTPNEKLFFGSGTQLSVL.

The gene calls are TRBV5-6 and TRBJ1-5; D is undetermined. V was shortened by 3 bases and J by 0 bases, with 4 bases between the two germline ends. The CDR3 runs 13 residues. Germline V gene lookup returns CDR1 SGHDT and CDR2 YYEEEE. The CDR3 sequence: CASSSFSNQPQHF. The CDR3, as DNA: TGTGCCAGCAGCTCTTTTAGCAATCAGCCCCAGCATTTT. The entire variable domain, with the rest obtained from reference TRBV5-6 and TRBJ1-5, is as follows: DAGVTQSPTHLIKTRGQQVTLRCSPKSGHDTVSWYQQALGQGPQFIFQYYEEEERQRGNFPDRFSGHQFPNYSSELNVNALLLGDSALYLCASSSFSNQPQHFGDGTRLSIL.

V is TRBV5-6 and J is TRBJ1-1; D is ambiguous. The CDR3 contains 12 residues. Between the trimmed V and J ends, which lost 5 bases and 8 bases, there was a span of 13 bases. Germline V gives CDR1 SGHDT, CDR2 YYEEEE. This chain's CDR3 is CASSYGSREAFF. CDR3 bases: TGTGCCAGCAGTTACGGGAGCAGGGAAGCTTTCTTT.

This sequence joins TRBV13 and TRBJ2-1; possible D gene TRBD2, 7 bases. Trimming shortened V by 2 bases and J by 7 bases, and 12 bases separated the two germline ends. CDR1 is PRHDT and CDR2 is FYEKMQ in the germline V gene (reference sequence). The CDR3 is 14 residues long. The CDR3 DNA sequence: TGTGCCAGCAGCTTAAGGGGGGGCGGGAATGAGCAGTTCTTC. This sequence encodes CASSLRGGGNEQFF.

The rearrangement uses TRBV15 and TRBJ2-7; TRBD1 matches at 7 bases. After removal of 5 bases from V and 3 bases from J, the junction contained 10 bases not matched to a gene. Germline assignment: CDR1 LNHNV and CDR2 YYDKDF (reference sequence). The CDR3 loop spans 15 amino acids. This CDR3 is CATSSMTGIGYEQYF. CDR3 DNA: TGTGCCACCAGCTCAATGACAGGGATAGGCTACGAGCAGTACTTC.

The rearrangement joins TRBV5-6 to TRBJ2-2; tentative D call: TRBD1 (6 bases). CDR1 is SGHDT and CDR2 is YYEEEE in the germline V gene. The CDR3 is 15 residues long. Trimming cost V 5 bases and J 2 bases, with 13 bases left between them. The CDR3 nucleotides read TGTGCCAGCAGATTTCGAGGGGGAAACACCGGGGAGCTGTTTTTT. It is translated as CASRFRGGNTGELFF.

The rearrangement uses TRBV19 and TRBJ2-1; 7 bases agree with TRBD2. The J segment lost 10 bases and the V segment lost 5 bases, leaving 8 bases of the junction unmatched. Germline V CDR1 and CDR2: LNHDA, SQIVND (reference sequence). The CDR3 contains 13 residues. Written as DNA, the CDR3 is TGTGCCAGTAGTCCCAAGACTAGCCTCGAGCAGTTCTTC. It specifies CASSPKTSLEQFF.

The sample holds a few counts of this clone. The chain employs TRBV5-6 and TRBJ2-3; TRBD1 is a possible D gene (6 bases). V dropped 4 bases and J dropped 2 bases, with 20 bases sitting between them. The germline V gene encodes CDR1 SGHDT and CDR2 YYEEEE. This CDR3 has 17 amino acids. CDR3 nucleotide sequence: TGTGCCAGCAGCCGAGGCCAGGGGTGGTTACTCACAGATACGCAGTATTTT. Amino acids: CASSRGQGWLLTDTQYF.

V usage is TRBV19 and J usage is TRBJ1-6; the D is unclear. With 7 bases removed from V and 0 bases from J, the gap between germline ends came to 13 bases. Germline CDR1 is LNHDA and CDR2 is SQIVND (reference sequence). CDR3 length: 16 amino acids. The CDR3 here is CASTAGRSSYNSPLHF. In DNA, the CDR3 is TGTGCCAGTACCGCCGGGAGGAGCTCCTATAATTCACCCCTCCACTTT.

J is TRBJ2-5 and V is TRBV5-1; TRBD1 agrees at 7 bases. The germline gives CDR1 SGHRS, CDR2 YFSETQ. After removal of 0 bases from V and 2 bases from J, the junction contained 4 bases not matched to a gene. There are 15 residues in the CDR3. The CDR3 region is CASSLEDRYQETQYF. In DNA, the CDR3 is TGCGCCAGCAGCTTGGAGGACAGGTATCAAGAGACCCAGTACTTC.